A selection of T cell receptor beta chains follows, all from one sample in a study of cytomegalovirus exposure and HLA in healthy donors. The assay was immunoSEQ multiplex PCR, and TCRdb's table has in-frame clones only and misses some. This table has about 160,000 clones, roughly 83% appearing once. Material for sequencing was PBMCs. The origin of the receptors is a young man in good health and CMV-seronegative. CDR3s include the opening cysteine and the closing phenylalanine or tryptophan. Each record gives: V gene, D gene, J gene, clone size, CDR3 protein, CDR3 DNA. D genes are given only for firm matches. Clone size appears in some rows only: once, few, many, or a class for an expanded clone.

>TRBV30|TRBD2|TRBJ2-4|.
CAWSPARSGLAGKNIQYF
TGTGCCTGGAGTCCCGCGAGATCTGGACTAGCGGGAAAAAACATTCAGTACTTC
>TRBV7-2|.|TRBJ1-6|.
CASSLTGLRLSSYNSPLHF
TGTGCCAGCAGCTTAACGGGACTCCGACTGAGCTCCTATAATTCACCCCTCCACTTT
>TRBV6-1|.|TRBJ1-5|once
CASRRQINQPQHF
TGTGCCAGCAGGAGACAGATCAATCAGCCCCAGCATTTT
>TRBV7-2|.|TRBJ1-2|few
CASSLVQGPYTF
TGTGCCAGCAGCTTAGTGCAGGGCCCCTACACCTTC
>TRBV27|.|TRBJ2-7|.
CASTDAGSKYEQYF
TGTGCCAGCACCGACGCCGGGTCCAAATACGAGCAGTACTTC
>TRBV30|TRBD2|TRBJ2-2|.
CAWRRAGGPNTGELFF
TGTGCCTGGAGACGAGCGGGGGGGCCGAACACCGGGGAGCTGTTTTTT
>TRBV30|TRBD2|TRBJ2-1|.
CAWRGGDFRHNEQFF
TGTGCCTGGCGTGGGGGGGACTTCCGTCACAATGAGCAGTTCTTC
>TRBV2|.|TRBJ1-2|.
CATNRAGGYTF
TGTGCCACAAACAGGGCTGGCGGCTACACCTTC
>TRBV30|.|TRBJ2-3|.
CAWSVQDTQYF
TGTGCCTGGAGTGTACAGGATACGCAGTATTTT
>TRBV9|TRBD2|TRBJ2-2|.
CASSVDPLAAGGVGELFF
TGTGCCAGCAGCGTAGACCCTTTAGCTGCGGGAGGAGTAGGGGAGCTGTTTTTT
>TRBV27|TRBD1|TRBJ2-2|.
CASSPGTGLNTGELFF
TGTGCCAGCAGTCCCGGGACAGGTCTCAACACCGGGGAGCTGTTTTTT
>TRBV7-9|TRBD2|TRBJ2-1|.
CASSLEVAGGGLAEQFF
TGTGCCAGCAGCTTAGAGGTAGCGGGAGGGGGGTTGGCTGAGCAGTTCTTC
>TRBV28|.|TRBJ2-7|.
CASSRYEQYF
TGTGCCAGCAGTCGTTACGAGCAGTACTTC
>TRBV19|.|TRBJ2-2|.
CASWLGGMGELFF
TGTGCCAGTTGGTTGGGGGGTATGGGGGAGCTGTTTTTT
>TRBV11-1|.|TRBJ1-1|.
CASSSEVQYTEAFF
TGTGCCAGCAGCTCGGAGGTTCAGTACACTGAAGCTTTCTTT
>TRBV30|.|TRBJ1-6|.
CAWSKPNSPLHF
TGTGCCTGGTCGAAGCCAAATTCACCCCTCCACTTT
>TRBV5-1|TRBD1|TRBJ2-7|.
CASRPPDRGGYEQYF
TGCGCCAGCAGACCCCCGGACAGGGGAGGCTACGAGCAGTACTTC
>TRBV28|.|TRBJ2-4|.
CASSLESLAKNIQYF
TGTGCCAGCAGTTTAGAGAGCTTAGCCAAAAACATTCAGTACTTC
>TRBV5-1|TRBD2|TRBJ2-3|.
CASSSGLAPVPGGGTQYF
TGCGCCAGCAGCTCGGGACTAGCGCCCGTACCCGGTGGGGGTACGCAGTATTTT
>TRBV11-1|TRBD1|TRBJ2-3|.
CASSLVGTGVGFFPDTQYF
TGTGCCAGCAGCTTAGTTGGGACAGGGGTTGGTTTTTTTCCAGATACGCAGTATTTT
>TRBV6-5|TRBD1|TRBJ2-2|.
CASSSLQGAGTGELFF
TGTGCCAGCAGTTCTTTACAGGGGGCGGGCACCGGGGAGCTGTTTTTT
>TRBV4-1|TRBD1|TRBJ1-2|.
CASSQAGQKLYGYTF
TGCGCCAGCAGCCAAGCGGGACAGAAACTCTATGGCTACACCTTC
>TRBV18|TRBD2|TRBJ2-7|.
CASSPLGLAGYEQYF
TGTGCCAGCTCACCACTCGGACTAGCGGGCTACGAGCAGTACTTC
>TRBV18|TRBD2|TRBJ2-7|.
CASSPSGRNEQYF
TGTGCCAGCTCCCCAAGCGGGAGGAACGAGCAGTACTTC
>TRBV4-1|.|TRBJ2-1|once
CASSQVRRSSYNEQFF
TGCGCCAGCAGCCAAGTTCGGAGGAGCTCCTACAATGAGCAGTTCTTC
>TRBV5-1|.|TRBJ2-7|once
CASSPYSRGYEQYF
TGCGCCAGCAGCCCTTATAGTCGGGGTTACGAGCAGTACTTC
>TRBV2|.|TRBJ2-1|.
CASRVLGYNEQFF
TGTGCCAGCAGGGTACTAGGCTACAATGAGCAGTTCTTC
>TRBV5-1|TRBD1|TRBJ1-6|once
CASSTQAGGANSPLHF
TGCGCCAGCAGCACGCAAGCAGGGGGCGCGAATTCACCCCTCCACTTT
>TRBV23-1|.|TRBJ2-1|once
CASSQKAPRAGQFF
TGCGCCAGCAGTCAAAAAGCTCCACGAGCTGGTCAGTTCTTC
>TRBV6-5|TRBD1|TRBJ1-1|.
CASSYSIGQENTEAFF
TGTGCCAGCAGTTACTCGATAGGACAGGAAAACACTGAAGCTTTCTTT
>TRBV28|TRBD1|TRBJ1-2|few
CASRRQGETYGYTF
TGTGCCAGCAGACGACAGGGTGAAACTTATGGCTACACCTTC
>TRBV4-1|TRBD2|TRBJ2-7|.
CASSQVGGRAVDEQYF
TGCGCCAGCAGCCAAGTAGGAGGGAGGGCCGTCGACGAGCAGTACTTC
>TRBV18|TRBD1|TRBJ2-7|.
CASSSPGTGHSEQYF
TGTGCCAGCTCTTCCCCCGGGACAGGGCACTCCGAGCAGTACTTC
>TRBV5-1|TRBD1|TRBJ2-7|once
CASSPLDRPSYEQYF
TGCGCCAGCAGCCCCTTGGACAGGCCATCCTACGAGCAGTACTTC
>TRBV4-1|TRBD1|TRBJ1-2|.
CASSPMTGVNYGYTF
TGCGCCAGCAGCCCAATGACAGGGGTTAACTATGGCTACACCTTC
>TRBV7-6|.|TRBJ2-3|.
CASSLADNTDTQYF
TGTGCCAGCAGCTTAGCGGACAACACAGATACGCAGTATTTT
>TRBV7-2|TRBD2|TRBJ2-7|once
CASSFFRSIAGSFYEQYF
TGTGCCAGCAGCTTTTTCCGATCAATAGCGGGAAGTTTCTACGAGCAGTACTTC
>TRBV27|TRBD2|TRBJ2-7|.
CASSFGGSREQYF
TGTGCCAGCAGTTTCGGGGGGTCACGCGAGCAGTACTTC
>TRBV7-6|.|TRBJ2-1|few
CASTSPGRGKFF
TGTGCCAGCACCTCTCCTGGACGGGGGAAGTTCTTC
>TRBV7-8|.|TRBJ2-4|.
CASSLVAGAKNIQYF
TGTGCCAGCAGCTTAGTGGCAGGAGCCAAAAACATTCAGTACTTC